This T cell receptor (beta chain) was sequenced in a study of cytomegalovirus exposure and HLA in healthy donors. Study results and limitations: A few V segments could not be told apart, such as TRBV6-2 and TRBV6-3, and were left out. Some public TCRs appeared in many individuals, while most sequences were rare.

Turning to this clone: Its antigen is as yet unknown.

60 Vbeta and 13 Jbeta primers were used in PCR. Method: immunoSEQ multiplex PCR; TCRdb's copy keeps in-frame clones and lacks some. The table records approximately 150,000 clones, nearly 80% of them present only once. The germline V and J ends were trimmed by 2 bases and 5 bases, with 10 bases remaining between them. The CDR3 has 13 amino acids. The germline V gene encodes CDR1 SSHAT and CDR2 FNYEAQ (reference sequence). The source of this sequence is a woman aged 40-49 years in good health and CMV-seronegative. V gene TRBV7-7 combines with J gene TRBJ2-7, with D uncertain. Sequencing was carried out using PBMCs. Written as DNA, the CDR3 is TGTGCCAGCAGCTTATCTGGTAGCCACGAGCAGTACTTC. Its translation is CASSLSGSHEQYF.